This TCR beta chain was captured by sequencing in a study of T cell responses to AZD1222 COVID-19 vaccine. Combined were second doses at about 4 or about 12 weeks. Overall study results and limits: Clonal diversity may have been underestimated, and the donors were mostly white British, with more females than males. The reported proportion of spike-specific TCRs targeting unmutated variant regions was nearly half. Just a handful of people given AZD1222 tested seropositive at baseline.

The CDR3 totals 13 residues. Germline loops: CDR1 ENHRY, CDR2 SYGVKD. Trimming shortened V by 8 bases and J by 4 bases, and 12 bases separated the two germline ends. For this clone: What it recognizes is unknown.

The method was immunoSEQ multiplex PCR; TCRdb's version includes in-frame clones alone and lacks a portion of them. This sample has about 120,000 clones, with around 87% found just once. The source of this sequence is an adult who received the AZD1222 COVID-19 vaccine. The J gene is TRBJ1-3, the V gene TRBV10-3; a possible D gene is TRBD1 (6 bases). The sample in question was peripheral blood, obtained 28 days after the second AZD1222 dose. CDR3 amino acids: CAIAAGAGNTIYF. CDR3 DNA: TGTGCCATCGCCGCAGGGGCAGGAAACACCATATATTTT.